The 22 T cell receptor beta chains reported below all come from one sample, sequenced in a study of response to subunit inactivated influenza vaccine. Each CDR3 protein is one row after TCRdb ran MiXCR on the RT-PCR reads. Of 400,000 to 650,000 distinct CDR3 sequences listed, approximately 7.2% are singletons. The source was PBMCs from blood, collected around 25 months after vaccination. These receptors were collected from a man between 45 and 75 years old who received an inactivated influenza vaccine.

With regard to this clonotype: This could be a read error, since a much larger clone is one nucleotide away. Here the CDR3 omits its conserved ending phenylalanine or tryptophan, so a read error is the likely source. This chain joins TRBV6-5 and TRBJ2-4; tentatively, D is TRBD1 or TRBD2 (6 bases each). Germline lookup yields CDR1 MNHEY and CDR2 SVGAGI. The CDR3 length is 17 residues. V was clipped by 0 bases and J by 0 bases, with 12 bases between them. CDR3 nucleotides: TGTGCCAGCAGTTACTCTACAGGGACTTTAGCCAAAAACATTCAGTACTCC. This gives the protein CASSYSTGTLAKNIQYS.

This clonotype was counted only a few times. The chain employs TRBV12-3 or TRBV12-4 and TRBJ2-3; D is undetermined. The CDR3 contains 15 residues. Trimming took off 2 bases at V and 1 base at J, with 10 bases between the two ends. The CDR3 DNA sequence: TGTGCCAGCAGTTTAAAGGCCTGGGGCACAGATACGCAGTATTTT. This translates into CASSLKAWGTDTQYF.

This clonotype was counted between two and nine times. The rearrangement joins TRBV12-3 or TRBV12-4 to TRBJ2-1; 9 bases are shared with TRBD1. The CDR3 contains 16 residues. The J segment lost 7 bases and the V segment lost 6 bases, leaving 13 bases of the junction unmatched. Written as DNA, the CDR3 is TGTGCCAGCAGCACCACAGGGGGCGCGGGAGTAAATGAGCAGTTCTTC. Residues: CASSTTGGAGVNEQFF.

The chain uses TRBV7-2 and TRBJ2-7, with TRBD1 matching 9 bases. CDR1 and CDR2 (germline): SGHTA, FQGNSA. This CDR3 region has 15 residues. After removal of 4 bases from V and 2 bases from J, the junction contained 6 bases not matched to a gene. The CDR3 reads CASSSRDRVPYEQYF. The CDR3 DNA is TGTGCCAGCAGCTCGAGGGACAGGGTCCCCTACGAGCAGTACTTC.

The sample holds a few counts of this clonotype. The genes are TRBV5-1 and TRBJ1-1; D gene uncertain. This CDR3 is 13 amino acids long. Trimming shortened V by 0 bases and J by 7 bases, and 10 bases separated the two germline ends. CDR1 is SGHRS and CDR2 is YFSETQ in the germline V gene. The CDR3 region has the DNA TGCGCCAGCAGCTTGGCTGGGTTGGGTGAAGCTTTCTTT. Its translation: CASSLAGLGEAFF.

CDR3 DNA: TGCGCCAGCAGCCAAACGAGGAATCAGCCCCAGCATTTT. It codes for CASSQTRNQPQHF. The V and J genes are TRBV4-3 and TRBJ1-5; D not certain. There are 13 residues in the CDR3. Germline values: CDR1 LGHNA, CDR2 YSLEER. The V and J ends lost 2 bases and 4 bases respectively, with 6 bases between them.

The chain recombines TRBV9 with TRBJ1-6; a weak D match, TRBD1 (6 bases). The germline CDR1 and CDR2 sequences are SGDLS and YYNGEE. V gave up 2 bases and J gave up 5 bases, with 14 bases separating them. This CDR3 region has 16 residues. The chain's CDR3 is CASSVGTPADNSPLHF. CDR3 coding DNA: TGTGCCAGCAGCGTCGGGACACCCGCGGATAATTCACCCCTCCACTTT.

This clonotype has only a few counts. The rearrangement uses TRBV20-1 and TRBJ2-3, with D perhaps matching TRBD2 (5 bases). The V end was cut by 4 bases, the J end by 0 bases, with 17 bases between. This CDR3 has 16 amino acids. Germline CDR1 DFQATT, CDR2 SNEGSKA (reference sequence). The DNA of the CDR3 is TGCAGTGCTACGGACCGGAGGAAGGAGAGCACAGATACGCAGTATTTT. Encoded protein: CSATDRRKESTDTQYF.

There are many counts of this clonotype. CDR3 in amino acids: CASLGQSTYEQYF. In DNA form, the CDR3 reads TGTGCCAGCCTGGGACAGAGCACCTACGAGCAGTACTTC. The J gene is TRBJ2-7, the V gene TRBV28, with 7 bases fitting TRBD1. Trimming removed 8 bases from V and 2 bases from J; junction bases left unmatched: 6. The CDR3 length is 13 residues. In germline, CDR1 is MDHEN, CDR2 SYDVKM. Complete variable domain (other parts from reference TRBV28 and TRBJ2-7): DVKVTQSSRYLVKRTGEKVFLECVQDMDHENMFWYRQDPGLGLRLIYFSYDVKMKEKGDIPEGYSVSREKKERFSLILESASTNQTSMYLCASLGQSTYEQYFGPGTRLTVT.

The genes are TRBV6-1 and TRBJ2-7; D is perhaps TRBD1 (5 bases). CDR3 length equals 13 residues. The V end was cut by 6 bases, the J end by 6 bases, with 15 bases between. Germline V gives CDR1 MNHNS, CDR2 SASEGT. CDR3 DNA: TGTGCCAGCAGCTCGAGACAGTCCGGCGAGCAGTACTTC. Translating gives CASSSRQSGEQYF.

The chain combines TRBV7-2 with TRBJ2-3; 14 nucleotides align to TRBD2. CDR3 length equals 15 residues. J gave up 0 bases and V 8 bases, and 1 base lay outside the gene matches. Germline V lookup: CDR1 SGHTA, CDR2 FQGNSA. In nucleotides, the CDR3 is TGTGCCAGCCGACTAGCGGGAGGGAGCACAGATACGCAGTATTTT. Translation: CASRLAGGSTDTQYF.

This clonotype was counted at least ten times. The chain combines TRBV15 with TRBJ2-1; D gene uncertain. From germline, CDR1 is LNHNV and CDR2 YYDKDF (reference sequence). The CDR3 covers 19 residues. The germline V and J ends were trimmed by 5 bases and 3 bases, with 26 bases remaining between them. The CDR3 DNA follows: TGTGCCACCAGCGAAGGATATTACATGGGCAGAAATTACTACAATGAGCAGTTCTTC. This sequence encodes CATSEGYYMGRNYYNEQFF.

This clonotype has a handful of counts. The CDR3 loop reads CSARVINLGQFF. CDR3 bases: TGCAGTGCTAGAGTCATCAACTTGGGGCAGTTCTTC. The chain couples TRBV20-1 to TRBJ2-1; D unresolved. Germline loops: CDR1 DFQATT, CDR2 SNEGSKA (reference sequence). V lost 1 base and J 12 bases, leaving 13 bases between the germline ends. There are 12 residues in the CDR3.

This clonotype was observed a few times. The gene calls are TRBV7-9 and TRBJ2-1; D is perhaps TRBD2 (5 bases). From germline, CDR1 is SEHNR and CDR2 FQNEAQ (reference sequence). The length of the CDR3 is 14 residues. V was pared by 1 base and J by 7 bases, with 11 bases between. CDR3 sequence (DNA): TGTGCCAGCAGCTTAGGGTGGACTTTGAATGAGCAGTTCTTC. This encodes CASSLGWTLNEQFF.

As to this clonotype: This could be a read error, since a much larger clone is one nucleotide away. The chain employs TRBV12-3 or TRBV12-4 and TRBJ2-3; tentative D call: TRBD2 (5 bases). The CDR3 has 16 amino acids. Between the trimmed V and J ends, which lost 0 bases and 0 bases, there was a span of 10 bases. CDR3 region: CASSLASGRSTDTQYF. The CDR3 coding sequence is TGTGCCAGCAGTTTAGCGAGCGGTCGGAGCACAGATACGCAGTATTTT.

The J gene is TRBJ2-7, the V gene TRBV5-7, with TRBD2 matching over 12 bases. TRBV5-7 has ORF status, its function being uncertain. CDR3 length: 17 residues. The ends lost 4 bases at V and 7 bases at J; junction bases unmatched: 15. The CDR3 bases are TGTGCCAGCAGCCCCCGGACTAGCGGGGAGCCTTTCCGGGAGCAGTACTTC. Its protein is CASSPRTSGEPFREQYF.

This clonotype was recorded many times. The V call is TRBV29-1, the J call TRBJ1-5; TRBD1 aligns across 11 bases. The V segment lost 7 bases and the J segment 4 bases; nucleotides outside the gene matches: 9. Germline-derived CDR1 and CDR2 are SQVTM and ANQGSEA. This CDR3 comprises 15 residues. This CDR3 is CSATLGTGGNQPQHF. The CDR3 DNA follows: TGCAGCGCGACACTCGGGACAGGGGGGAATCAGCCCCAGCATTTT.

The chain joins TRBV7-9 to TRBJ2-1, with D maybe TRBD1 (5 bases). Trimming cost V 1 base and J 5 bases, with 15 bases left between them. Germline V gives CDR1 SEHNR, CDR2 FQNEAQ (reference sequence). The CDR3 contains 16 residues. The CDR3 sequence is CASSLGFGHKHNEQFF. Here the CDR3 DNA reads TGTGCCAGCAGCTTAGGTTTCGGACACAAGCACAATGAGCAGTTCTTC.

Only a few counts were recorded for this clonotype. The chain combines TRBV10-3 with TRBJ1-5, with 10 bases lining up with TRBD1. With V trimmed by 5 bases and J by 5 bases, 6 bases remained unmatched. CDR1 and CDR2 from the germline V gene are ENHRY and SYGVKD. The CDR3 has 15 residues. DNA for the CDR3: TGTGCCATCAGTTCGACAGGGGGCGGCTATCAGCCCCAGCATTTT. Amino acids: CAISSTGGGYQPQHF.

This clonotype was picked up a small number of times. CDR3 DNA sequence: TGCGCCAGCAGTGAGGACAGGGATGGAAACACCATATATTTT. Residues: CASSEDRDGNTIYF. V and J are TRBV10-2 and TRBJ1-3, with TRBD1 matching over 7 bases. CDR1 and CDR2 (germline): WSHSY, SAAADI. Unmatched junction bases numbered 1, after V lost 2 bases and J lost 3 bases. This CDR3 has 14 amino acids.

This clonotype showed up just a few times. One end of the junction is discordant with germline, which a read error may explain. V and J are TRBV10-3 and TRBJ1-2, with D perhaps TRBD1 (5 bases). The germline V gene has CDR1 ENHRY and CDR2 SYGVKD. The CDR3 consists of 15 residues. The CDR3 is CAISESPQGNYGYTF. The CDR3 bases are TGTGCCATCAGCGAGTCACCTCAGGGAAACTATGGCTACACCTTC.

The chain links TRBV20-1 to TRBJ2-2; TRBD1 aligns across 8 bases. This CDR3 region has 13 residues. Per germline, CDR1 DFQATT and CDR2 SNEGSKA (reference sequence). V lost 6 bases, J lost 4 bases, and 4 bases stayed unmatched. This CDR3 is CSATQGATGELFF. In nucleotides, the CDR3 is TGCAGTGCAACTCAGGGGGCCACCGGGGAGCTGTTTTTT.